The clone carrying this TCR beta chain was detected a few times. This specimen comes from a study of blood T cell repertoires in COVID-19. The CDR3 totals 18 residues. Germline-derived CDR1 and CDR2 are LGHNA and YSLEER. V shed 4 bases, J shed 0 bases, and the junction held 9 bases outside the gene matches. How the authors handled the data: Amplification of reference gene primers provided the estimated nucleated cell counts. Assay: immunoSEQ multiplex PCR; the TCRdb copy retains only in-frame clones and omits some. V and J calls and clone size follow that table, whereas D and trimming were derived from the DNA. The data contain around 170,000 clones, around 80% of them singletons.

The sequencing sample was made of PBMCs or T cells enriched from blood (not recorded which). The sequence was obtained from a man aged 50 to 59 who had recovered from COVID-19. The chain joins TRBV4-3 to TRBJ2-6; 7 bases are a match to TRBD1. In DNA form, the CDR3 reads TGCGCCAGCAGCCTTCATGGAACAGGGGTCTCTGGGGCCAACGTCCTGACTTTC. Protein: CASSLHGTGVSGANVLTF.